The 29 T cell receptor beta chains below all came from one sample that was sequenced in a study of CD8 T cells in Susac syndrome. The RNA, about 0.45 to 1 ug, was put through reverse transcription using random hexamers. Each CDR3 protein gets one entry after TCRdb re-called the immunoSEQ multiplex PCR reads with MiXCR. The sample lists roughly 120,000 distinct CDR3 sequences, about 96% occurring once. The specimen sequenced was CD4+ T cells from PBMCs. The receptor set was obtained from a human donor in good health.

The gene calls are TRBV5-6 and TRBJ1-1; D is possibly TRBD1 (5 bases). V was pared by 3 bases and J by 2 bases, with 14 bases between. Germline lookup yields CDR1 SGHDT and CDR2 YYEEEE. This CDR3 comprises 15 residues. CDR3 in DNA: TGTGCCAGCAGCTCCCCGGGAGGGGTAAACACTGAAGCTTTCTTT. Translating it yields CASSSPGGVNTEAFF.

The chain employs TRBV5-4 and TRBJ2-6, with D possibly matching TRBD1 (5 bases). The CDR3 has 16 amino acids. V lost 5 bases, J lost 0 bases, and 12 bases lay in between. CDR1 and CDR2 (germline): SGHNT, YYREEE (reference sequence). DNA for the CDR3: TGTGCCAGCAGGGGGCAGTTTGTCTCTGGGGCCAACGTCCTGACTTTC. Translation gives CASRGQFVSGANVLTF.

The rearrangement uses TRBV6-5 and TRBJ1-2; TRBD1 agrees at 12 bases. CDR1 and CDR2 (germline): MNHEY, SVGAGI. The CDR3 runs 16 residues. The junction had 9 bases not matched to a gene; V was cut back by 2 bases and J by 8 bases. The CDR3 DNA sequence: TGTGCCAGCAGTTACAGTTTGGGACAGGGGGCGAAGGGCTACACCTTC. Its translation is CASSYSLGQGAKGYTF.

This rearrangement joins TRBV7-9 to TRBJ2-5; 11 bases match TRBD2. The J segment lost 5 bases and the V segment lost 1 base, leaving 0 bases of the junction unmatched. CDR1 SEHNR and CDR2 FQNEAQ come from the germline V gene (reference sequence). The CDR3 covers 14 residues. CDR3 in DNA: TGTGCCAGCAGCTTAGGGACTAGCGGGGAGACCCAGTACTTC. This encodes CASSLGTSGETQYF. Complete variable domain (other parts from reference TRBV7-9 and TRBJ2-5): DTGVSQNPRHKITKRGQNVTFRCDPISEHNRLYWYRQTLGQGPEFLTYFQNEAQLEKSRLLSDRFSAERPKGSFSTLEIQRTEQGDSAMYLCASSLGTSGETQYFGPGTRLLVL.

The chain's CDR3 is CASSPPAGPVYGYTF. The CDR3 region has the DNA TGTGCCAGCTCACCACCAGCTGGGCCCGTCTATGGCTACACCTTC. This rearrangement joins TRBV18 to TRBJ1-2; D is uncertain. Per the germline V gene, CDR1 is KGHSH and CDR2 is LQKENI. The CDR3 is 15 residues long. Trimming took off 0 bases at V and 4 bases at J, with 12 bases between the two ends.

This clonotype was seen more than once but under ten times. The CDR3 DNA reads as TGTGCCAGCAGGACCTCTGGGGCCAACGTCCTGACTTTC. Protein: CASRTSGANVLTF. V is TRBV9 and J is TRBJ2-6, with D hard to call. Germline CDR1 SGDLS, CDR2 YYNGEE. The CDR3 has 13 amino acids. V was trimmed by 5 bases and J by 0 bases, leaving 3 bases between them.

V and J are TRBV5-1 and TRBJ2-5; D gene uncertain. Germline V gives CDR1 SGHRS, CDR2 YFSETQ. This CDR3 contains 15 residues. The ends were cut back, 4 bases at V and 5 bases at J, with 18 bases in the middle. The CDR3 sequence is CASSATLDGPETQYF. The CDR3, as DNA: TGCGCCAGCAGCGCAACCCTGGACGGGCCCGAGACCCAGTACTTC. The variable domain in full, completed from reference TRBV5-1 and TRBJ2-5, reads KAGVTQTPRYLIKTRGQQVTLSCSPISGHRSVSWYQQTPGQGLQFLFEYFSETQRNKGNFPGRFSGRQFSNSRSEMNVSTLELGDSALYLCASSATLDGPETQYFGPGTRLLVL.

The rearrangement links TRBV12-5 to TRBJ1-1, with D uncertain. Germline lookup yields CDR1 LGHNT and CDR2 FRNRAP. CDR3 length: 14 amino acids. With 0 bases removed from V and 4 bases from J, the gap between germline ends came to 9 bases. In nucleotides, the CDR3 is TGTGCTAGTGGTTTGGTAGGATACAGCACTGAAGCTTTCTTT. Translation: CASGLVGYSTEAFF.

The rearrangement uses TRBV19 and TRBJ1-1; D is undetermined. The length of the CDR3 is 15 residues. Trimming left V 4 bases short and J 0 bases short, with 12 bases between. Germline V lookup: CDR1 LNHDA, CDR2 SQIVND (reference sequence). CDR3 coding DNA: TGTGCCAGTAGTAGGCCATTTCCGGTGAACACTGAAGCTTTCTTT. It translates to CASSRPFPVNTEAFF.

The chain links TRBV25-1 to TRBJ2-5, with D unresolved. Per germline, CDR1 MGHDK and CDR2 SYGVNS. The V gene lost 2 bases and the J gene lost 3 bases, with 1 base spanning the gap. CDR3 size: 11 residues. Here the CDR3 DNA reads TGTGCCAGCAGTGAAAAAGAGACCCAGTACTTC. Translating it yields CASSEKETQYF.

The chain has TRBV6-6 and TRBJ2-2, with D perhaps matching TRBD1 (7 bases). The CDR3 has 15 amino acids. CDR1 and CDR2 from the germline V gene are MNHNY and SVGAGI (reference sequence). Between the trimmed V and J ends, which lost 6 bases and 2 bases, there was a span of 13 bases. As DNA, the CDR3 is TGTGCCAGCAGATTGACAGGGACTAACACCGGGGAGCTGTTTTTT. Its protein is CASRLTGTNTGELFF.

The chain links TRBV12-3 or TRBV12-4 to TRBJ1-1; D is undetermined. Trimming removed 2 bases at V and 2 bases at J, with 9 bases between. The CDR3 is 14 residues long. The CDR3 region has the DNA TGTGCCAGCAGTTTATCGGGTGTCAACACTGAAGCTTTCTTT. Encoded protein: CASSLSGVNTEAFF.

This clonotype was picked up a small number of times. The chain employs TRBV2 and TRBJ2-1, with D uncertain. Looked up from germline, CDR1 is SNHLY and CDR2 is FYNNEI. CDR3 length equals 12 residues. V lost 4 bases and J lost 6, with 7 bases in between. The CDR3 region is CASSVLGNEQFF. In nucleotides, the CDR3 is TGTGCCAGCAGTGTTCTAGGCAATGAGCAGTTCTTC. Filled out from reference TRBV2 and TRBJ2-1, the complete variable domain reads EPEVTQTPSHQVTQMGQEVILRCVPISNHLYFYWYRQILGQKVEFLVSFYNNEISEKSEIFDDQFSVERPDGSNFTLKIRSTKLEDSAMYFCASSVLGNEQFFGPGTRLTVL.

The J gene is TRBJ2-5, the V gene TRBV3-1; perhaps TRBD2 as D (5 bases). CDR3 size: 14 residues. Germline V gene sequence: CDR1 LGHDT, CDR2 YNNKEL (reference sequence). V lost 8 bases and J lost 4, with 17 bases in between. The CDR3 bases are TGTGCCAGCGGCATGGAAGGGAGATTAGAGACCCAGTACTTC. Translation: CASGMEGRLETQYF.

The chain employs TRBV18 and TRBJ1-6; D unclear. Germline V lookup: CDR1 KGHSH, CDR2 LQKENI. This CDR3 is 15 amino acids long. V was clipped by 1 base and J by 5 bases, with 9 bases between them. CDR3 sequence (DNA): TGTGCCAGCTCACCACAGGGAATGGATAATTCACCCCTCCACTTT. It is translated as CASSPQGMDNSPLHF.

The chain has TRBV20-1 and TRBJ1-1; 11 bases fit TRBD1. Unmatched junction bases numbered 4, after V lost 6 bases and J lost 4 bases. This CDR3 spans 13 amino acids. CDR1 and CDR2 from the germline V gene are DFQATT and SNEGSKA (reference sequence). As DNA, the CDR3 is TGCAGTGCAGGACAGGGGGCGCGCACTGAAGCTTTCTTT. Protein product: CSAGQGARTEAFF.

The genes are TRBV6-5 and TRBJ2-7, with TRBD2 matching 10 bases. The CDR3 consists of 13 residues. The V segment lost 7 bases and the J segment 2 bases; nucleotides outside the gene matches: 2. From germline, CDR1 is MNHEY and CDR2 SVGAGI. The CDR3 coding sequence is TGTGCCAGCACTAGCGGGGGTCCCTACGAGCAGTACTTC. Protein sequence: CASTSGGPYEQYF.

The chain has TRBV19 and TRBJ2-7, with a possible D match to TRBD2 (5 bases). The germline gives CDR1 LNHDA, CDR2 SQIVND (reference sequence). V dropped 1 base and J dropped 0 bases, with 10 bases sitting between them. The CDR3 has 15 residues. The CDR3, as DNA: TGTGCCAGTAGTATAGCGGGGTGGGCCTCCTACGAGCAGTACTTC. Amino acid sequence: CASSIAGWASYEQYF.

The chain carries TRBV10-3 and TRBJ2-5; D perhaps matches TRBD1 (6 bases). Per the germline V gene, CDR1 is ENHRY and CDR2 is SYGVKD. The V and J ends lost 7 bases and 3 bases respectively, with 18 bases between them. CDR3 length: 15 residues. The CDR3 DNA follows: TGTGCCATCACCTCCACCTCGGCAGGGGAAGAGACCCAGTACTTC. Protein: CAITSTSAGEETQYF.

V and J are TRBV18 and TRBJ1-2; no firm D call. Germline assignment: CDR1 KGHSH and CDR2 LQKENI. V lost 1 base to trimming and J lost 2 bases, with 11 bases between them. The CDR3 has 15 residues. In DNA, the CDR3 is TGTGCCAGCTCACCACAGCCGGGAGGGAACTATGGCTACACCTTC. This translates into CASSPQPGGNYGYTF.

Comments on this clonotype: At one end, the junction sequence differs from germline, possibly due to a read error. The chain employs TRBV7-2 and TRBJ2-7, with 7 nucleotides matching TRBD1. This CDR3 has 16 amino acids. Germline-derived CDR1 and CDR2 are SGHTA and FQGNSA. The CDR3, as DNA: TGTGCCAGCAGCTTAGAAAGAGGGACAGCGTCCTTCGAGCAGTACTTC. Translated, it gives CASSLERGTASFEQYF. Using reference TRBV7-2 and TRBJ2-7 for the parts outside the CDR3, the full variable domain is GAGVSQSPSNKVTEKGKDVELRCDPISGHTALYWYRQSLGQGLEFLIYFQGNSAPDKSGLPSDRFSAERTGGSVSTLTIQRTQQEDSAVYLCASSLERGTASFEQYFGPGTRLTVT.

A few counts support this clonotype. The rearrangement uses TRBV10-3 and TRBJ2-4; 15 bases agree with TRBD2. The ends lost 6 bases at V and 3 bases at J; junction bases unmatched: 6. The CDR3 loop spans 17 amino acids. Germline V lookup: CDR1 ENHRY, CDR2 SYGVKD. The CDR3 bases are TGTGCCATCAGCGCGGGACTAGCGGGAGGAGGCAAAAACATTCAGTACTTC. It encodes CAISAGLAGGGKNIQYF.

This CDR3 is CASSPLSTGELFF. Written as DNA, the CDR3 is TGTGCCAGCTCACCACTGTCAACCGGGGAGCTGTTTTTT. The chain is built from TRBV18 and TRBJ2-2; D remains unclear. V dropped 1 base and J dropped 5 bases, with 5 bases sitting between them. Germline-derived CDR1 and CDR2 are KGHSH and LQKENI. The CDR3 has 13 residues.

The genes are TRBV27 and TRBJ1-5; TRBD1 agrees at 7 bases. The CDR3 runs 15 residues. Germline CDR1 MNHEY, CDR2 SMNVEV (reference sequence). V dropped 3 bases and J dropped 7; count of bases not matched to a gene: 9. CDR3 region: CASSFSWTGEQPQHF. As DNA, the CDR3 is TGTGCCAGCAGTTTTTCCTGGACAGGAGAACAGCCCCAGCATTTT.

V and J are TRBV4-1 and TRBJ2-3; weak D call: TRBD1 (5 bases). Between the trimmed V and J ends, which lost 6 bases and 0 bases, there was a span of 13 bases. Germline V gives CDR1 MGHRA, CDR2 YSYEKL. CDR3 length: 15 amino acids. CDR3 residues: CASSLQGWSTDTQYF. The CDR3 DNA reads as TGCGCCAGCAGTCTTCAGGGATGGAGCACAGATACGCAGTATTTT.

The genes are TRBV5-6 and TRBJ2-5, with 7 positions matching TRBD1. Trimming cost V 4 bases and J 7 bases; bases outside gene matches: 19. The CDR3 has 17 residues. CDR1 and CDR2 from the germline V gene are SGHDT and YYEEEE. The CDR3 nucleotides are TGTGCCAGCAGCAAGGAAGCCGGGACAGTGCCGAGGGGGACCCAGTACTTC. Its translation: CASSKEAGTVPRGTQYF.

V is TRBV19 and J is TRBJ1-2, with D possibly TRBD1 on 5 matching bases. This CDR3 has 15 amino acids. Germline loops: CDR1 LNHDA, CDR2 SQIVND (reference sequence). The ends were cut back, 4 bases at V and 4 bases at J, with 16 bases in the middle. The CDR3 DNA reads as TGTGCCAGTAGTAGCGATATGACAGCGAGCTATGGCTACACCTTC. Translating it yields CASSSDMTASYGYTF. Variable domain in full (rest from reference TRBV19 and TRBJ1-2): DGGITQSPKYLFRKEGQNVTLSCEQNLNHDAMYWYRQDPGQGLRLIYYSQIVNDFQKGDIAEGYSVSREKKESFPLTVTSAQKNPTAFYLCASSSDMTASYGYTFGSGTRLTVV.

The V and J genes are TRBV11-3 and TRBJ2-4, with D possibly being TRBD1 (6 bases). V gave up 1 base and J gave up 6 bases, with 10 bases separating them. Germline-derived CDR1 and CDR2 are SGHNT and YENEEA. The CDR3 is made up of 14 amino acids. The CDR3 region is CASSLVGAANIQYF. Written as DNA, the CDR3 is TGTGCCAGCAGCTTAGTGGGGGCAGCAAACATTCAGTACTTC.

In DNA, the CDR3 is TGCGCCAGCAGCCCGCAAGTATCGGGACAGGCGAACAAAAACATTCAGTACTTC. Its translation: CASSPQVSGQANKNIQYF. The rearrangement joins TRBV4-3 to TRBJ2-4; the match to TRBD1 covers 8 bases. V dropped 4 bases and J dropped 3; count of bases not matched to a gene: 14. The CDR3 has 18 residues. The germline V gene encodes CDR1 LGHNA and CDR2 YSLEER.